One sample yielded the 8 T cell receptor beta chains listed below, sequenced in a study of cytomegalovirus exposure and HLA in healthy donors. The PCR used 60 Vbeta and 13 Jbeta primers. Profiled with immunoSEQ multiplex PCR; TCRdb holds only in-frame clones, not every one. This sample has roughly 100,000 clones, with under 85% found just once. The sequenced sample consisted of PBMCs. Receptors originate from a woman in her forties in good health and CMV-seropositive.

V is TRBV14 and J is TRBJ1-2, with a tentative D call TRBD1 (6 bases). Germline CDR1 and CDR2: SGHDN and FVKESK. V gave up 2 bases and J gave up 8 bases, with 18 bases separating them. CDR3 length: 15 amino acids. The CDR3: CASSQSFLGARGYTF. The CDR3, as DNA: TGTGCCAGCAGCCAATCGTTCCTGGGGGCGCGGGGCTACACCTTC.

The chain has TRBV5-6 and TRBJ1-5, with 8 bases matching TRBD1. Germline V gives CDR1 SGHDT, CDR2 YYEEEE. The V and J ends lost 2 bases and 9 bases, in that order; junction bases with no gene match: 7. The CDR3 consists of 14 residues. The CDR3 sequence is CASSLRTGLGPQHF. DNA for the CDR3: TGTGCCAGCAGCTTAAGGACAGGGCTGGGGCCCCAGCATTTT. Using reference TRBV5-6 and TRBJ1-5 for the parts outside the CDR3, the full variable domain is DAGVTQSPTHLIKTRGQQVTLRCSPKSGHDTVSWYQQALGQGPQFIFQYYEEEERQRGNFPDRFSGHQFPNYSSELNVNALLLGDSALYLCASSLRTGLGPQHFGDGTRLSIL.

The chain carries TRBV2 and TRBJ2-3, with a tentative D call TRBD2 (5 bases). V lost 8 bases to trimming and J lost 0 bases, with 9 bases between them. Germline CDR1 and CDR2: SNHLY and FYNNEI. The CDR3 is made up of 13 amino acids. CDR3 region: CASRGLSTDTQYF. DNA for the CDR3: TGTGCCAGCCGAGGACTTAGCACAGATACGCAGTATTTT.

J is TRBJ2-1 and V is TRBV12-2; the table's D call TRBD2 went unverified against the DNA. TRBV12-2 represents a pseudogene. This CDR3 contains 19 residues. The CDR3 spells CASRPYNPRGSGSYNEQFF. CDR3 in DNA: TGTGCAAGTCGCCCATACAACCCCCGGGGATCCGGCTCCTACAATGAGCAGTTCTTC.

This rearrangement joins TRBV5-8 to TRBJ1-1; no clear D gene. Germline values: CDR1 SGHTS, CDR2 YDEGEE. There are 11 residues in the CDR3. Trimming took off 3 bases at V and 9 bases at J, with 9 bases between the two ends. The CDR3: CASSWREKAFF. The CDR3 DNA follows: TGTGCCAGCAGCTGGAGGGAGAAAGCTTTCTTT.

V usage is TRBV6-1 and J usage is TRBJ2-3; D uncertain. Per the germline V gene, CDR1 is MNHNS and CDR2 is SASEGT. The length of the CDR3 is 12 residues. V was cut by 5 bases and J by 6 bases, with 9 bases left in between. The CDR3 nucleotides are TGTGCCAGCAGTCCCACAAAGGATACGCAGTATTTT. This gives the protein CASSPTKDTQYF.

The chain combines TRBV9 with TRBJ1-2; 7 bases map to TRBD1. The length of the CDR3 is 13 residues. Germline V gene data show CDR1 as SGDLS and CDR2 as YYNGEE. Trimming cost V 4 bases and J 7 bases; bases outside gene matches: 7. In nucleotides, the CDR3 is TGTGCCAGCAGCCATGAGCAGGGGGTTGGCTACACCTTC. This sequence encodes CASSHEQGVGYTF.

The chain employs TRBV25-1 and TRBJ1-5; tentatively, D is TRBD1 (5 bases). V lost 3 bases and J 6 bases, leaving 9 bases between the germline ends. The CDR3 runs 13 residues. Germline V gives CDR1 MGHDK, CDR2 SYGVNS. CDR3 in amino acids: CASSDRGSQPQHF. The CDR3 DNA reads as TGTGCCAGCAGTGACCGGGGGAGTCAGCCCCAGCATTTT.